The clone carrying this TCR beta chain came up a few times. Antigen specificity is unknown. In germline, CDR1 is SEHNR, CDR2 FQNEAQ (reference sequence). CDR3 length: 13 residues. V shed 5 bases, J shed 7 bases, and the junction held 3 bases outside the gene matches. This sample was included in a study of T cell repertoires in cytomegalovirus infection. Study-level background: Signatures in public TCR beta sequences pointed to both CMV infection and matching HLA type. Study-wide findings and caveats: HLA-C-restricted CMV-specific TCR beta clonotypes were dominant in the ex vivo response. CMV carriers having the relevant HLA were flagged by cumulative public TCR beta family frequency.

TCRdb itself ran the reads through MiXCR, one entry per CDR3 protein. Here the sample spans about 700,000 distinct CDR3 sequences, around a third being singletons. The sequence came from a human donor in good health (CMV status not recorded). Some clones in this sample may be carry-over from other donors' samples. This chain links TRBV7-9 with TRBJ1-4; the match to TRBD1 covers 8 bases. Sequencing used cultured PBMCs, obtained from culture after CMV antigen stimulation. CDR3 sequence: CASSGTGSEKLFF. CDR3 DNA: TGTGCCAGCAGCGGGACAGGAAGTGAAAAACTGTTTTTT.